A single sample is the source of the 5 T cell receptor beta chains below, sequenced in a study of blood T cell repertoires in COVID-19. Profiled with immunoSEQ multiplex PCR; TCRdb holds only in-frame clones, not every one. The table lists a few hundred thousand clones, around four fifths of them singletons. Sequenced sample: peripheral blood. Receptors were obtained from a man in his fifties or sixties with active or convalescent COVID-19.

CDR3 region: CASTFRTNEKLFF. CDR3 DNA sequence: TGTGCCAGTACATTCCGGACAAATGAAAAACTGTTTTTT. The genes are TRBV19 and TRBJ1-4; D possibly corresponds to TRBD1 (5 bases). The CDR3 runs to 13 residues. The germline V and J ends were trimmed by 7 bases and 5 bases, with 11 bases remaining between them. Germline lookup yields CDR1 LNHDA and CDR2 SQIVND (reference sequence).

This clone was seen a single time. The V call is TRBV5-6, the J call TRBJ1-3, with 10 nucleotides matching TRBD1. Germline V gene lookup returns CDR1 SGHDT and CDR2 YYEEEE. The CDR3 is 15 residues long. J lost 9 bases, V lost 2 bases, and 8 bases had no gene match. CDR3 coding DNA: TGTGCCAGCAGCTTCGAGACAGGGGGCTTACGCACCATATATTTT. The encoded protein is CASSFETGGLRTIYF.

This clone has only one observation. V gene TRBV30 combines with J gene TRBJ1-2; TRBD1 is a possible D gene (6 bases). The germline V gene has CDR1 GTSNPN and CDR2 SVGIG (reference sequence). The length of the CDR3 is 15 residues. The V end lost 5 bases, the J end lost 8 bases, and 24 bases lay between the germline ends. In DNA form, the CDR3 reads TGTGCCTGGGATCCTGAACACCTACAGGGCGGAGGCTACACCTTC. It yields the protein CAWDPEHLQGGGYTF.

The rearrangement uses TRBV9 and TRBJ1-6; D unclear. Germline CDR1 reads SGDLS; CDR2 reads YYNGEE. The CDR3 has 12 amino acids. V was cut by 4 bases and J by 5 bases, with 4 bases left in between. For the CDR3, the DNA is TGTGCCAGCAGCCAGAATAATTCACCCCTCCACTTT. It is translated as CASSQNNSPLHF.

This clone was observed once. J is TRBJ2-5 and V is TRBV6-2 or TRBV6-3; 8 bases fit TRBD2. This CDR3 comprises 14 residues. After removal of 2 bases from V and 9 bases from J, the junction contained 8 bases not matched to a gene. Per germline, CDR1 MNHEY and CDR2 SVGEGT. The CDR3 is CASSYSSGAPPQYF. The CDR3 region has the DNA TGTGCCAGCAGTTACAGTAGCGGGGCTCCCCCCCAGTACTTC.